The 5 T cell receptor beta chains below come from one sample, sequenced in a study of identical twins. One entry per CDR3 protein, called by TCRdb with MiXCR from the 5' RACE reads. This sample carries over 550,000 distinct CDR3 sequences, around 7.4% of them seen once, and the ten largest clones take roughly 1.5%. These same data were also listed under a study on yellow fever vaccine responses in identical twins.

The sample comprised PBMCs. The receptors here all came from a woman aged 18-29 years in good health.

This clonotype came up many times. The genes are TRBV4-2 and TRBJ2-2; 11 bases align to TRBD2. The CDR3 is made up of 16 amino acids. J gave up 6 bases and V 0 bases, and 3 bases lay outside the gene matches. CDR1 is LGHNA, CDR2 YNFKEQ, per germline. CDR3 sequence (DNA): TGTGCCAGCAGCCAAGATTTAGCGGGAGGGCCCGGGGAGCTGTTTTTT. Protein sequence: CASSQDLAGGPGELFF.

The table lists this clonotype with many counts. The chain couples TRBV7-6 to TRBJ2-3, with D hard to call. Germline CDR1 reads SGHVS; CDR2 reads FNYEAQ. V was pared by 2 bases and J by 2 bases, with 14 bases between. The CDR3 consists of 16 residues. Written as DNA, the CDR3 is TGTGCCAGCAGCTTATACCAGCCCGACTTCACAGATACGCAGTATTTT. This encodes CASSLYQPDFTDTQYF.

Many counts were recorded for this clonotype. The gene calls are TRBV12-3 or TRBV12-4 and TRBJ1-3; 9 bases line up with TRBD1. This CDR3 region has 16 residues. V lost 6 bases to trimming and J lost 4 bases; unmatched junction nucleotides: 10. CDR3 nucleotide sequence: TGTGCCAGCAGCCTCCCCACAGGGGGCTCCGGAAACACCATATATTTT. This translates into CASSLPTGGSGNTIYF.

In this sample, this clonotype turned up a few times. This chain uses TRBV5-6 with TRBJ2-1, with D unresolved. Germline CDR1 is SGHDT and CDR2 is YYEEEE. The CDR3 covers 16 residues. The germline V and J ends were trimmed by 3 bases and 0 bases, with 13 bases remaining between them. CDR3 bases: TGTGCCAGCAGCTCCCCACGATCTCCCTCCTACAATGAGCAGTTCTTC. Translating gives CASSSPRSPSYNEQFF.

The V call is TRBV20-1, the J call TRBJ2-3; the D gene is possibly TRBD1 (6 bases). V lost 8 bases to trimming and J lost 2 bases, with 14 bases between them. The CDR3 spans 13 residues. Germline loops: CDR1 DFQATT, CDR2 SNEGSKA (reference sequence). The CDR3 loop reads CSSRDTLTDTQYF. The DNA for the CDR3 is TGCAGTTCCCGGGACACTCTCACAGATACGCAGTATTTT.